Listed here is a single T cell receptor beta chain. What it binds is unknown. Sequencing used immunoSEQ multiplex PCR; TCRdb keeps in-frame clones, though not all of them. The sample contains some 25,000 clones, 96% of which appear only once. V shed 7 bases and J shed 4 bases, with 16 bases lying between them. The CDR3 spans 14 residues. Germline V gene sequence: CDR1 LNHDA, CDR2 SQIVND (reference sequence). The entry originates in a study of monozygotic twins with cystic fibrosis. Whole-study results and caveats: V usage most resembled the co-twin in 13 of 16 pairs.

The receptor was isolated from a girl aged 2 to 9 with cystic fibrosis. The J gene is TRBJ1-2, the V gene TRBV19; the D is unclear. The specimen sequenced was blood. This chain's CDR3 is CASKAAHWAYGYTF. DNA for the CDR3: TGTGCCAGTAAGGCAGCTCACTGGGCCTATGGCTACACCTTC.